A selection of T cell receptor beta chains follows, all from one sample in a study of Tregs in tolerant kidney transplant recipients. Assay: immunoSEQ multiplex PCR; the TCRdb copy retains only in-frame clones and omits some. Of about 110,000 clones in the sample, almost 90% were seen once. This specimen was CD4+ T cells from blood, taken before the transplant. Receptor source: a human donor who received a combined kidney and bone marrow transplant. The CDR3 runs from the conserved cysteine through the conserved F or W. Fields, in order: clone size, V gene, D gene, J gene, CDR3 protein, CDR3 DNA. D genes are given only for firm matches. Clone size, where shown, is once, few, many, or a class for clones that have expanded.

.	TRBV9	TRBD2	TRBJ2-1	CASSVAILAGGPYNEQFF	TGTGCCAGCAGCGTAGCTATCCTAGCGGGAGGGCCCTACAATGAGCAGTTCTTC
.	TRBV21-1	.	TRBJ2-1	CASSKEPRAPTPNEQFF	TGTGCCAGCAGCAAAGAACCCAGGGCCCCAACACCGAATGAGCAGTTCTTC
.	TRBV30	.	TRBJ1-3	CAWSVSYYQPAAGNTIYF	TGTGCCTGGAGTGTATCGTACTATCAACCCGCGGCTGGAAACACCATATATTTT
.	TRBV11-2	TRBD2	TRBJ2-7	CASSWTSGEYEQYF	TGTGCCAGCAGCTGGACTAGCGGGGAGTACGAGCAGTACTTC
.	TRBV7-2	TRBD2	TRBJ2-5	CASSTGLAGGRETQYF	TGTGCCAGCAGCACCGGACTAGCGGGGGGGCGGGAGACCCAGTACTTC
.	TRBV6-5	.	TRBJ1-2	CASKLIGPAGYGYTF	TGTGCCAGCAAACTAATCGGTCCAGCCGGCTATGGCTACACCTTC
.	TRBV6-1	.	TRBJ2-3	CASSLAEKQYF	TGTGCCAGCAGCTTAGCGGAGAAGCAGTATTTT
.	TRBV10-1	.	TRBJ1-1	CASSPQGSVTEAFF	TGCGCCAGCAGTCCGCAGGGTTCGGTCACTGAAGCTTTCTTT
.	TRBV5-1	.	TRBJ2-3	CASSLGGPPDTQYF	TGCGCCAGCAGCTTGGGAGGGCCGCCCGATACGCAGTATTTT
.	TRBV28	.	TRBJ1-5	CASSPYRDQPQHF	TGTGCCAGCAGTCCATACAGGGATCAGCCCCAGCATTTT
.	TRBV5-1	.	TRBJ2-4	CASSFSTENIQYF	TGCGCCTCCAGCTTTTCGACAGAAAACATTCAGTACTTC
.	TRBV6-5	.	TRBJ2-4	CASSSAGLAKNIQYF	TGTGCCAGCAGTTCAGCGGGTCTAGCCAAAAACATTCAGTACTTC
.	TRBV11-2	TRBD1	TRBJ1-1	CASSSMGDRGSNTEAFF	TGTGCCAGCAGCTCGATGGGGGACAGGGGATCAAACACTGAAGCTTTCTTT
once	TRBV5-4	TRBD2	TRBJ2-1	CASSLKLASNEQFF	TGTGCCAGCAGCTTGAAACTAGCGAGCAATGAGCAGTTCTTC
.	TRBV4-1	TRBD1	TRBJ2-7	CASSQATGAEQYF	TGCGCCAGCAGCCAAGCGACAGGGGCCGAGCAGTACTTC
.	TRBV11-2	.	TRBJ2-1	CASSLTVADQGGYYNEQFF	TGTGCCAGCAGCTTAACAGTAGCCGATCAGGGGGGATACTACAATGAGCAGTTCTTC
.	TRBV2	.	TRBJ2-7	CASRGGPYEQYF	TGTGCCAGCAGAGGCGGGCCCTACGAGCAGTACTTC
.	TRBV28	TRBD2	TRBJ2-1	CASSPRTSSPLGDEQFF	TGTGCCAGCAGTCCCCGGACTAGCTCCCCGTTGGGTGATGAGCAGTTCTTC
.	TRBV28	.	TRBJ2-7	CASSFGVEQYF	TGTGCCAGCAGTTTCGGAGTTGAGCAGTACTTC
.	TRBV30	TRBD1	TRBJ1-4	CAWSAGTATEKLFF	TGTGCCTGGAGCGCCGGGACAGCGACAGAAAAACTGTTTTTT
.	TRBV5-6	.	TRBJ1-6	CASSFSPVARGGSPLHF	TGTGCCAGCAGCTTTTCCCCAGTCGCTAGAGGCGGTTCACCCCTCCACTTT
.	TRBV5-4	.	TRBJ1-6	CASSPGDMGTALGSPLHF	TGTGCCAGCAGCCCTGGGGACATGGGGACCGCACTGGGTTCACCCCTCCACTTT
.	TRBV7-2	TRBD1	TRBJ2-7	CASTGGQGAFDEQYF	TGTGCCAGCACCGGGGGACAGGGGGCGTTTGACGAGCAGTACTTC
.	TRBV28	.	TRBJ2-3	CASSPVAGLTDTQYF	TGTGCCAGCAGCCCTGTGGCGGGTCTCACAGATACGCAGTATTTT
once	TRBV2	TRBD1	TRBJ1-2	CASKTSRQGADGYTF	TGTGCCAGCAAGACCTCCAGACAGGGGGCGGATGGCTACACCTTC
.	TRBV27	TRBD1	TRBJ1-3	CASSPDRGTVPFWGGNTIYF	TGTGCCAGCAGTCCGGACCGAGGGACAGTCCCCTTCTGGGGTGGAAACACCATATATTTT
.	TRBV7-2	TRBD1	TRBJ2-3	CASSSRTGSFSADTQYF	TGTGCCAGCAGCTCACGGACAGGGTCTTTTTCCGCAGATACGCAGTATTTT
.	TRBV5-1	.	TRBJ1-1	CASSIDGGNTEAFF	TGCGCCAGCAGCATCGACGGGGGGAACACTGAAGCTTTCTTT
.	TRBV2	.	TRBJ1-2	CASTPRVGNYGYTF	TGTGCCAGCACCCCCAGGGTTGGAAACTATGGCTACACCTTC
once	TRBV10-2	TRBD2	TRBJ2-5	CASSEPGLAQETQYF	TGCGCCAGCAGTGAGCCCGGACTAGCCCAAGAGACCCAGTACTTC
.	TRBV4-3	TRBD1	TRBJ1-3	CASSQEDRAGNTIYF	TGCGCCAGCAGCCAAGAGGACAGGGCCGGAAACACCATATATTTT
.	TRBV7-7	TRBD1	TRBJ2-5	CASSPLGGTGQETQYF	TGTGCCAGCAGCCCCCTGGGCGGGACAGGGCAAGAGACCCAGTACTTC
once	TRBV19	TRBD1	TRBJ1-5	CASRLDRGPNQPQHF	TGTGCCAGTAGACTAGACAGGGGACCTAATCAGCCCCAGCATTTT
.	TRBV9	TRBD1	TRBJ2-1	CASSPPRDRDLGEQFF	TGTGCCAGCAGCCCCCCCCGGGACAGGGACTTGGGTGAGCAGTTCTTC
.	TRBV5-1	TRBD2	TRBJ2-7	CASNKLAGGPHEQYF	TGCGCCAGCAACAAACTAGCGGGGGGGCCCCACGAGCAGTACTTC
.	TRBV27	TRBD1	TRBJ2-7	CASSPRDRTGEQYF	TGTGCCAGCAGTCCACGGGACAGGACGGGGGAGCAGTACTTC
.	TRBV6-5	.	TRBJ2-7	CAIGRNYEQYF	TGTGCCATTGGGAGGAACTACGAGCAGTACTTC
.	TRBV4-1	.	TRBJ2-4	CASSQGVGRRDIQYF	TGCGCCAGCAGCCAAGGGGTAGGGCGGAGGGACATTCAGTACTTC
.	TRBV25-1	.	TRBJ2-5	CASQQGAAETQYF	TGTGCCAGCCAACAGGGAGCAGCAGAGACCCAGTACTTC
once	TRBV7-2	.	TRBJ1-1	CASSLEHRWSEAFF	TGTGCCAGCAGCTTAGAGCACCGTTGGTCTGAAGCTTTCTTT
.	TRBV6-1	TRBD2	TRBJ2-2	CASRAGGFTGELFF	TGTGCCAGCAGGGCGGGGGGCTTCACCGGGGAGCTGTTTTTT
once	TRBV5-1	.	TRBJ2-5	CASSNRDHGETQYF	TGCGCCAGCAGCAACCGGGATCACGGGGAGACCCAGTACTTC
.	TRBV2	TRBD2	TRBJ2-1	CASSGITGLAGPSSYNEQFF	TGTGCCAGCAGTGGAATTACGGGACTAGCCGGCCCCAGCTCCTACAATGAGCAGTTCTTC
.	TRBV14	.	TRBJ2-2	CASQWTANTGELFF	TGTGCCAGTCAGTGGACAGCGAACACCGGGGAGCTGTTTTTT
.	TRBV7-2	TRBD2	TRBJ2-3	CASSLGGLTSTDTQYF	TGTGCCAGCAGCTTAGGGGGACTAACTAGCACAGATACGCAGTATTTT
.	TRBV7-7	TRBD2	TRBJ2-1	CASSRGTGLAGPGSYNEQFF	TGTGCCAGCAGCCGGGGGACGGGACTAGCGGGTCCCGGCTCCTACAATGAGCAGTTCTTC
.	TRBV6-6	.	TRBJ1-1	CASSATGSDTEAFF	TGTGCCAGCAGTGCGACAGGATCGGACACTGAAGCTTTCTTT
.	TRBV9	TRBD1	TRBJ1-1	CASSGTGGGEAFF	TGTGCCAGCAGCGGGACAGGGGGCGGAGAAGCTTTCTTT